This entry lists 17 T cell receptor beta chains sequenced from one sample in a study of blood T cells in healthy people across ages. Then a second PCR, running about 6 to 12 cycles, was carried out with a sample-barcoded 5' primer and a J-beta primer mix. MiXCR, applied by TCRdb to the 5' RACE reads, yields one record per CDR3 protein. The data contain approximately 830,000 distinct CDR3 sequences, roughly 60% of them singletons. Sequenced: blood. Source of these receptors: a man aged 25 to 45 in good health.

This clonotype was counted a few times. For the CDR3, the DNA is TGTGCCAGTAGTATCGTAGGGCTCGAAAACGTCCTGACTTTC. It encodes CASSIVGLENVLTF. This sequence joins TRBV19 and TRBJ2-6; no clear D gene. Trimming cost V 3 bases and J 10 bases, with 13 bases left between them. The CDR3 loop spans 14 amino acids. Germline values: CDR1 LNHDA, CDR2 SQIVND (reference sequence).

This clonotype is a singleton in its sample. The J gene is TRBJ2-5, the V gene TRBV4-3; 9 bases map to TRBD1. The end of the DNA aligns better with TRBJ2-7, so the J call may be wrong. Germline V gene data show CDR1 as LGHNA and CDR2 as YSLEER. The CDR3 is 16 amino acids. DNA for the CDR3: TGCGCCAGCAGCCAGGGTCCCGGGACAGGGTCCCACGAGCAGTACTTC. It codes for CASSQGPGTGSHEQYF.

This chain links TRBV24-1 with TRBJ2-3; D is perhaps TRBD1 (5 bases). Germline loops: CDR1 KGHDR, CDR2 SFDVKD. Between the trimmed V and J ends, which lost 7 bases and 1 base, there was a span of 14 bases. This CDR3 contains 15 residues. This chain's CDR3 is CATSLTGPRTDTQYF. CDR3 sequence (DNA): TGTGCCACCAGCCTAACAGGACCTCGCACAGATACGCAGTATTTT.

The chain uses TRBV15 and TRBJ2-5, with TRBD2 as a possible D gene (6 bases). Germline CDR1 reads LNHNV; CDR2 reads YYDKDF (reference sequence). The CDR3 consists of 14 residues. The V and J ends lost 6 bases and 3 bases respectively, with 14 bases between them. The CDR3 DNA reads TGTGCCACCAGGCGGCGGGAAGGGAAAGAGACCCAGTACTTC. It specifies CATRRREGKETQYF.

The chain is built from TRBV29-1 and TRBJ2-4, with D uncertain. The DNA end favors TRBJ2-7, so the J call may be wrong. The germline CDR1 and CDR2 sequences are SQVTM and ANQGSEA. The CDR3 consists of 12 residues. The CDR3 protein is CSVEGLGYEQYF. CDR3 coding DNA: TGCAGCGTTGAAGGTTTGGGCTACGAGCAGTACTTC.

The rearrangement links TRBV20-1 to TRBJ2-3, with unresolved D. The V gene lost 7 bases and the J gene lost 0 bases, with 8 bases spanning the gap. The CDR3 covers 12 residues. CDR1 DFQATT and CDR2 SNEGSKA come from the germline V gene (reference sequence). The CDR3 sequence: CSVLVSTDTQYF. In nucleotides, the CDR3 is TGCAGTGTACTGGTTAGCACAGATACGCAGTATTTT.

This clonotype was seen a handful of times. The V call is TRBV29-1, the J call TRBJ1-2; perhaps TRBD1 as D (5 bases). This CDR3 contains 11 residues. Trimming pared 4 bases from V and 8 bases from J, leaving 11 bases between. Germline CDR1 and CDR2: SQVTM and ANQGSEA. The CDR3 bases are TGCAGCGTTGTAGAAGGGGCGGGCTACACCTTC. Translation gives CSVVEGAGYTF.

The chain combines TRBV7-7 with TRBJ2-7; tentatively, D is TRBD1 or TRBD2 (6 bases each). CDR3 length: 14 residues. Germline loops: CDR1 SSHAT, CDR2 FNYEAQ (reference sequence). V was trimmed by 1 base and J by 5 bases, leaving 12 bases between them. The CDR3 loop reads CASSLGGAGDEQYF. The CDR3 DNA reads as TGTGCCAGCAGCTTAGGGGGGGCTGGGGACGAGCAGTACTTC.

The gene calls are TRBV6-1 and TRBJ1-2; D not certain. Germline values: CDR1 MNHNS, CDR2 SASEGT. This CDR3 is built from 13 residues. The V gene lost 6 bases and the J gene lost 8 bases, with 16 bases spanning the gap. The CDR3 nucleotides are TGTGCCAGCAGGGGAACCGCCCTCGGGGGCTACACCTTC. Protein sequence: CASRGTALGGYTF.

The chain is built from TRBV2 and TRBJ1-5, with TRBD1 as a possible D gene (6 bases). Germline loops: CDR1 SNHLY, CDR2 FYNNEI. The V end lost 2 bases, the J end lost 7 bases, and 9 bases lay between the germline ends. The CDR3 has 13 residues. The CDR3 DNA follows: TGTGCCAGCAGTGAAACAGGGAAACAGCCCCAGCATTTT. Its protein product is CASSETGKQPQHF. Combining the CDR3 with reference TRBV2 and TRBJ1-5 gives the whole variable domain EPEVTQTPSHQVTQMGQEVILRCVPISNHLYFYWYRQILGQKVEFLVSFYNNEISEKSEIFDDQFSVERPDGSNFTLKIRSTKLEDSAMYFCASSETGKQPQHFGDGTRLSIL.

V gene TRBV4-3 combines with J gene TRBJ2-7, with TRBD2 as a possible D gene (5 bases). V shed 0 bases and J shed 5 bases, with 8 bases lying between them. CDR3 length: 13 amino acids. CDR1 and CDR2 (germline): LGHNA, YSLEER. The CDR3 coding sequence is TGCGCCAGCAGCCAAGAAGTGAGGGACGAGCAGTACTTC. Protein sequence: CASSQEVRDEQYF.

The chain employs TRBV4-3 and TRBJ2-7; perhaps TRBD1 as D (6 bases). The V gene lost 2 bases and the J gene lost 3 bases, with 8 bases spanning the gap. Germline lookup yields CDR1 LGHNA and CDR2 YSLEER. CDR3 length: 13 residues. The CDR3 protein is CASSQRTDYEQYF. The CDR3 DNA is TGCGCCAGCAGCCAAAGGACAGACTACGAGCAGTACTTC.

As concerns this clonotype: This may come from a read error, since a much larger clone is one base off. The rearrangement joins TRBV6-5 to TRBJ2-1; D is unclear. The CDR3 contains 12 residues. CDR1 MNHEY and CDR2 SVGAGI come from the germline V gene. The V gene lost 4 bases and the J gene lost 7 bases, with 8 bases spanning the gap. The CDR3 spells CASSSVGNEQFF. The DNA of the CDR3 is TGTGCCAGCAGTTCCGTGGGGAATGAGCAGTTCTTC.

This clonotype was picked up a small number of times. The chain employs TRBV7-3 and TRBJ2-1; 7 nucleotides match TRBD2. CDR1 and CDR2 from the germline V gene are SGHTA and FQGTGA. The V segment lost 2 bases and the J segment 5 bases; nucleotides outside the gene matches: 6. The CDR3 is 15 residues long. The DNA of the CDR3 is TGTGCCAGCAGCTTAGGCGGGGGAGTAAACAATGAGCAGTTCTTC. Its protein is CASSLGGGVNNEQFF.

This clonotype was observed many times. The chain is built from TRBV7-2 and TRBJ2-1, with TRBD1 identical over 12 bases. Germline CDR1 reads SGHTA; CDR2 reads FQGNSA. Trimming removed 1 base from V and 8 bases from J; junction bases left unmatched: 9. The CDR3 extends over 17 amino acids. CDR3 coding DNA: TGTGCCAGCAGCTTAGGCCTTGGGACAGGGGGCTCGGATGAGCAGTTCTTC. It codes for CASSLGLGTGGSDEQFF.

This rearrangement joins TRBV3-1 to TRBJ2-7, with D unresolved. The CDR3 has 15 residues. Germline values: CDR1 LGHDT, CDR2 YNNKEL (reference sequence). The V and J ends lost 6 bases and 6 bases respectively, with 21 bases between them. The DNA of the CDR3 is TGTGCCAGCAGGAATATCGAAGGGTTGGGGTCCGAGCAGTACTTC. This codes for CASRNIEGLGSEQYF.

The V gene is TRBV29-1, the J gene TRBJ1-2; D might be TRBD1 (5 bases). The CDR3 covers 14 residues. The germline CDR1 and CDR2 sequences are SQVTM and ANQGSEA. V was cut by 4 bases and J by 5 bases, with 17 bases left in between. The CDR3 nucleotides read TGCAGCGTTGCGATGATGGGGCAGGCTTATGGCTACACCTTC. Translated, it gives CSVAMMGQAYGYTF.